Presented here are 7 T cell receptor beta chains from one specimen sequenced in a study of beta chain features in type 1 diabetes. Notes on the study in general: The study found moderately but significantly shorter TCRB CDR3s in all four CD4+ subsets of Type 1 diabetes patients.

The antigens for these receptors are not known. As every portion of the isolated RNA was reverse transcribed, the sequencing read expressed TCRB transcripts. Assay used: immunoSEQ multiplex PCR; TCRdb lists only in-frame clones, some missing. The table shows around 250,000 clones, with about a fifth occurring only once. Specimen: naive CD4+ T cells from blood. The source of these receptors is a middle-aged woman with type 1 diabetes.

The chain links TRBV29-1 to TRBJ1-5, with D possibly matching TRBD1 (6 bases). V lost 6 bases and J lost 6, with 12 bases in between. The CDR3 contains 12 residues. Germline V CDR1 and CDR2: SQVTM, ANQGSEA. The CDR3 region has the DNA TGCAGCGTGGGTGAAGGGGGTCAGCCCCAGCATTTT. Translated: CSVGEGGQPQHF.

The genes are TRBV6-5 and TRBJ2-5; 8 bases fit TRBD1. The CDR3 has 13 residues. Unmatched junction bases numbered 1, after V lost 6 bases and J lost 1 base. Germline-derived CDR1 and CDR2 are MNHEY and SVGAGI. In DNA form, the CDR3 reads TGTGCCAGCAGGACAGGGGTCCAAGAGACCCAGTACTTC. Residues: CASRTGVQETQYF.

This clone came up a few times. The genes are TRBV6-5 and TRBJ1-1; TRBD1 matches at 8 bases. The CDR3 has 16 residues. Germline V gives CDR1 MNHEY, CDR2 SVGAGI. Trimming cost V 2 bases and J 5 bases; bases outside gene matches: 10. CDR3 coding DNA: TGTGCCAGCAGTTACACTCGGACAGGGTCGGGGACTGAAGCTTTCTTT. It specifies CASSYTRTGSGTEAFF.

A remark on this clone: At the DNA level, this CDR3 is encoded by other sequences in the same sample as well. This chain uses TRBV9 with TRBJ1-5, with a tentative D call TRBD1 (5 bases). The CDR3 sequence is 15 residues long. The germline CDR1 and CDR2 sequences are SGDLS and YYNGEE. Trimming removed 3 bases from V and 0 bases from J, with 10 bases in between. The DNA of the CDR3 is TGTGCCAGCAGCGCCGGACATAATAGCAATCAGCCCCAGCATTTT. It translates to CASSAGHNSNQPQHF.

The chain carries TRBV29-1 and TRBJ2-7; D is perhaps TRBD1 (6 bases). The CDR3 loop spans 13 amino acids. The ends were cut back, 1 base at V and 4 bases at J, with 11 bases in the middle. Germline loops: CDR1 SQVTM, CDR2 ANQGSEA. CDR3 nucleotides: TGCAGCGTTGAAGGTCAGGGGCTTTACGAGCAGTACTTC. Its translation is CSVEGQGLYEQYF.

This clone was observed a few times. The rearrangement links TRBV15 to TRBJ2-3; D gene uncertain. This CDR3 has 12 amino acids. In germline, CDR1 is LNHNV, CDR2 YYDKDF (reference sequence). Deletions cut 3 bases from V and 13 bases from J, with 14 bases between. The CDR3 is CATSSPSELKYF. In nucleotides, the CDR3 is TGTGCCACCAGCAGCCCTAGTGAACTAAAGTATTTT.

To note about this clone: At the DNA level, this CDR3 is encoded by other sequences in the same sample as well. This sequence joins TRBV5-1 and TRBJ2-5; possible D gene TRBD1, 6 bases. V lost 0 bases to trimming and J lost 2 bases, with 8 bases between them. The CDR3 is made up of 14 amino acids. The germline V gene encodes CDR1 SGHRS and CDR2 YFSETQ. The CDR3 bases are TGCGCCAGCAGCTTGGGCAGGGGTCAAGAGACCCAGTACTTC. This sequence encodes CASSLGRGQETQYF.